This T cell receptor beta chain is drawn from a study of blood T cell repertoires in COVID-19. Study-level background: The study drew acute and convalescent COVID-19 samples from the United States, Italy and Spain.

The germline gives CDR1 SQVTM, CDR2 ANQGSEA. With 7 bases removed from V and 0 bases from J, the gap between germline ends came to 13 bases. The CDR3 length is 14 residues. How the authors handled the data: Reference gene primers were amplified, and this amplification served to estimate nucleated cell counts. The repertoire was sequenced with immunoSEQ multiplex PCR; TCRdb's copy has only in-frame clones and lacks some. D and trimming come from the DNA, and the V and J calls and clone size come from that table. The sample includes approximately 230,000 clones, about 85% of them seen just once. The receptor's source is a man aged 18 to 30 with active or convalescent COVID-19. The chain is built from TRBV29-1 and TRBJ1-3, with D perhaps matching TRBD1 (5 bases). Sequencing used peripheral blood. The CDR3 reads CSAGGMSSGNTIYF. DNA for the CDR3: TGCAGCGCCGGGGGGATGAGCTCTGGAAACACCATATATTTT.